Reported below is one T cell receptor beta chain. These data originate in a study of blood T cell repertoires in COVID-19. The overall study: Donors in the United States, Italy and Spain gave samples during acute or convalescent COVID-19.

Clones were sequenced by immunoSEQ multiplex PCR, and TCRdb holds only the in-frame ones, with some missing. The top ten hold 2.6% of the sample, which has around 270,000 clones, about nine tenths seen once. Germline V gene sequence: CDR1 SGDLS, CDR2 YYNGEE. The CDR3 extends over 15 amino acids. V dropped 0 bases and J dropped 0 bases, with 9 bases sitting between them. Patients in Seattle were enrolled during active infection, then followed longitudinally. The source material was peripheral blood. This sequence was found in a person aged 18-35 years with COVID-19, enrolled during active disease. The chain recombines TRBV9 with TRBJ1-2; D not resolved. CDR3 nucleotides: TGTGCCAGCAGCGTAGGGGCAGATTCTAACTATGGCTACACCTTC. Amino acids: CASSVGADSNYGYTF.